This TCR beta chain was recovered during a study of CD8+CD57+ T cells in acquired aplastic anemia. In patients chosen for sequencing, flow cytometry had shown CD8+CD57+ cell expansion. Patients were therapy-naive when their blood was sampled. Genomic DNA served as template for TCR beta VDJ and CDR3 profiling. TCRdb fed the reads into MiXCR, producing one record per CDR3 protein. The sample records approximately 40,000 distinct CDR3 sequences, about 63% being singletons. Sequenced input: sorted CD4+, CD8+, or CD8+CD57+ T cells (not recorded which) from PBMCs. The receptor was derived from a human donor with aplastic anemia.

CDR3 sequence reads: CASSGGQRAYEQYF. DNA for the CDR3: TGTGCCAGCAGTGGGGGACAGCGGGCCTACGAGCAGTACTTC. The chain combines TRBV25-1 with TRBJ2-7, with D possibly matching TRBD1 (7 bases). The V end was cut by 4 bases, the J end by 2 bases, with 12 bases between. Germline CDR1 reads MGHDK; CDR2 reads SYGVNS. The CDR3 is 14 amino acids.